This passage covers 27 T cell receptor beta chains from one sample sequenced in a study of cytomegalovirus exposure and HLA in healthy donors. The PCR used 60 Vbeta and 13 Jbeta primers. Using immunoSEQ multiplex PCR, the repertoire was profiled, and TCRdb retains in-frame clones only, with some absent. The data contain fewer than 180,000 clones, around 79% of them seen just once; the ten biggest clones take up roughly 3.6%. The sequenced sample was PBMCs. The receptors here all came from a human donor in good health.

The chain couples TRBV10-3 to TRBJ1-4; no firm D call. Between the trimmed V and J ends, which lost 4 bases and 8 bases, there was a span of 11 bases. There are 13 residues in the CDR3. The V gene's germline CDR1 is ENHRY and CDR2 SYGVKD. Here the CDR3 reads CAISVRPEEKLFF. CDR3 nucleotides: TGTGCCATCAGTGTGCGGCCGGAGGAAAAACTGTTTTTT.

V gene TRBV6-6 combines with J gene TRBJ1-1; D may be TRBD1 (5 bases). The germline CDR1 and CDR2 sequences are MNHNY and SVGAGI (reference sequence). This CDR3 has 16 amino acids. The V gene lost 0 bases and the J gene lost 0 bases, with 11 bases spanning the gap. The CDR3 reads CASSYSLQDMNTEAFF. CDR3 coding DNA: TGTGCCAGCAGTTACTCACTACAGGACATGAACACTGAAGCTTTCTTT.

V gene TRBV10-2 combines with J gene TRBJ1-1; D unclear. The CDR3 consists of 14 residues. Germline V lookup: CDR1 WSHSY, CDR2 SAAADI. V dropped 6 bases and J dropped 4 bases, with 15 bases sitting between them. In DNA form, the CDR3 reads TGCGCCAGCAGCCTCGCCGGGGTGGGCACTGAAGCTTTCTTT. It specifies CASSLAGVGTEAFF.

This clone was seen only once. The V and J genes are TRBV2 and TRBJ2-2; D perhaps matches TRBD2 (5 bases). V gave up 2 bases and J gave up 6 bases, with 7 bases separating them. CDR3 length: 13 amino acids. The germline V gene has CDR1 SNHLY and CDR2 FYNNEI. The CDR3 loop reads CASSESGAGELFF. Written as DNA, the CDR3 is TGTGCCAGCAGTGAATCCGGGGCCGGGGAGCTGTTTTTT.

The chain employs TRBV2 and TRBJ2-7; D possibly corresponds to TRBD1 (6 bases). V lost 5 bases and J lost 3, with 14 bases in between. Germline V gene lookup returns CDR1 SNHLY and CDR2 FYNNEI. This CDR3 region has 14 residues. The CDR3 DNA follows: TGTGCCAGCAGTCGGGACACTTATAACTACGAGCAGTACTTC. It encodes CASSRDTYNYEQYF.

The V and J genes are TRBV7-2 and TRBJ2-1, with D maybe TRBD2 (5 bases). The CDR3 runs to 14 residues. Germline V CDR1 and CDR2: SGHTA, FQGNSA. Trimming cost V 2 bases and J 9 bases, with 14 bases left between them. The CDR3 reads CASSLREWKGEQFF. CDR3 nucleotide sequence: TGTGCCAGCAGCTTAAGGGAGTGGAAGGGTGAGCAGTTCTTC.

The chain recombines TRBV25-1 with TRBJ1-1; D uncertain. CDR1 and CDR2 from the germline V gene are MGHDK and SYGVNS. V dropped 2 bases and J dropped 1 base, with 5 bases sitting between them. CDR3 length: 13 amino acids. Here the CDR3 reads CASSELRNTEAFF. CDR3 DNA: TGTGCCAGCAGTGAACTGAGGAACACTGAAGCTTTCTTT.

In this sample, this clone turned up once. CDR3 protein: CASSSVNTDGGEKLFF. The CDR3 DNA follows: TGTGCCAGCAGCTCCGTAAATACCGACGGAGGAGAAAAACTGTTTTTT. The V call is TRBV7-9, the J call TRBJ1-4, with D unresolved. V lost 4 bases and J lost 8, with 20 bases in between. CDR1 is SEHNR, CDR2 FQNEAQ, per germline (reference sequence). The CDR3 is 16 amino acids.

V gene TRBV19 combines with J gene TRBJ2-6; D perhaps matches TRBD1 (6 bases). V was clipped by 3 bases and J by 4 bases, with 16 bases between them. The germline gives CDR1 LNHDA, CDR2 SQIVND (reference sequence). The CDR3 runs 17 residues. The chain's CDR3 is CASSISATGTGANVLTF. Written as DNA, the CDR3 is TGTGCCAGTAGTATCTCAGCTACAGGGACCGGGGCCAACGTCCTGACTTTC. Complete variable domain (other parts from reference TRBV19 and TRBJ2-6): DGGITQSPKYLFRKEGQNVTLSCEQNLNHDAMYWYRQDPGQGLRLIYYSQIVNDFQKGDIAEGYSVSREKKESFPLTVTSAQKNPTAFYLCASSISATGTGANVLTFGAGSRLTVL.

J is TRBJ2-7 and V is TRBV7-9; perhaps TRBD2 as D (6 bases). The CDR3 covers 12 residues. Germline CDR1 and CDR2: SEHNR and FQNEAQ (reference sequence). Trimming left V 10 bases short and J 3 bases short, with 13 bases between. The CDR3 bases are TGTGCCACCCGAAAAGCGGGCTACGAGCAGTACTTC. This translates into CATRKAGYEQYF.

The chain combines TRBV27 with TRBJ1-1; D might be TRBD1 (6 bases). Trimming cost V 5 bases and J 2 bases, with 12 bases left between them. CDR1 and CDR2 from the germline V gene are MNHEY and SMNVEV (reference sequence). CDR3 length equals 14 residues. CDR3 in DNA: TGTGCCAGCAGTAACAGGGTTTCAAACACTGAAGCTTTCTTT. Amino acid sequence: CASSNRVSNTEAFF.

The chain joins TRBV28 to TRBJ2-1, with D possibly TRBD1 on 5 matching bases. The V end lost 2 bases, the J end lost 6 bases, and 17 bases lay between the germline ends. This CDR3 comprises 16 residues. Germline values: CDR1 MDHEN, CDR2 SYDVKM. CDR3 nucleotide sequence: TGTGCCAGCAGTTTAAAGCTGGGGCGGATGCGCAATGAGCAGTTCTTC. This sequence encodes CASSLKLGRMRNEQFF.

The chain is built from TRBV13 and TRBJ2-1, with TRBD2 matching over 14 bases. The CDR3 has 18 residues. The J segment lost 9 bases and the V segment lost 5 bases, leaving 15 bases of the junction unmatched. The V gene's germline CDR1 is PRHDT and CDR2 FYEKMQ (reference sequence). CDR3 DNA: TGTGCCAGCAGCCTCAGACTAGCGGGGGGGCATAGGAATGCTGAGCAGTTCTTC. Its protein is CASSLRLAGGHRNAEQFF.

This clone was observed a handful of times. The chain carries TRBV4-1 and TRBJ2-1, with TRBD2 identical over 9 bases. CDR3 size: 15 residues. The V and J ends lost 4 bases and 5 bases, in that order; junction bases with no gene match: 6. CDR1 and CDR2 (germline): MGHRA, YSYEKL. CDR3 bases: TGCGCCAGCAGCCTGCTGGGGACTAGCCACAATGAGCAGTTCTTC. This gives the protein CASSLLGTSHNEQFF.

The chain couples TRBV30 to TRBJ1-1; D gene ambiguous. V lost 0 bases, J lost 8 bases, and 13 bases lay in between. CDR3 length: 13 amino acids. Germline V gives CDR1 GTSNPN, CDR2 SVGIG (reference sequence). The CDR3 DNA is TGTGCCTGGAGTGTGGGAGGGATCCCAGAAGCTTTCTTT. Encoded protein: CAWSVGGIPEAFF.

The chain combines TRBV4-2 with TRBJ2-3, with 12 bases aligning to TRBD2. The CDR3 runs to 20 residues. V shed 0 bases, J shed 5 bases, and the junction held 15 bases outside the gene matches. CDR1 is LGHNA, CDR2 YNFKEQ, per germline. Here the CDR3 reads CASSQEWGASGGAILDTQYF. CDR3 DNA: TGTGCCAGCAGCCAAGAATGGGGGGCTAGCGGGGGGGCCATACTAGATACGCAGTATTTT.

The rearrangement uses TRBV4-1 and TRBJ1-3, with 8 bases aligning to TRBD1. This CDR3 comprises 18 residues. Germline V gives CDR1 MGHRA, CDR2 YSYEKL. Trimming cost V 2 bases and J 1 base; bases outside gene matches: 10. For the CDR3, the DNA is TGCGCCAGCAGCCAACTGCTGACAGGGGCCAAATCTGGAAACACCATATATTTT. It codes for CASSQLLTGAKSGNTIYF.

The chain joins TRBV30 to TRBJ1-5, with 7 positions matching TRBD1. From germline, CDR1 is GTSNPN and CDR2 SVGIG (reference sequence). The ends lost 1 base at V and 3 bases at J; junction bases unmatched: 9. The CDR3 length is 16 residues. CDR3 in amino acids: CAWSGGTAGSNQPQHF. CDR3 bases: TGTGCCTGGAGTGGTGGGACAGCGGGTTCCAATCAGCCCCAGCATTTT.

V is TRBV18 and J is TRBJ2-7; possible D gene TRBD1, 6 bases. Germline values: CDR1 KGHSH, CDR2 LQKENI. Trimming pared 3 bases from V and 2 bases from J, leaving 17 bases between. CDR3 length equals 16 residues. DNA of the CDR3: TGTGCCAGCTCACCCTTCTCCGGGACAAATACCTACGAGCAGTACTTC. Its translation: CASSPFSGTNTYEQYF.

CDR3 protein: CASSDGGHEQFF. The CDR3 DNA sequence: TGTGCCAGCAGTGACGGTGGCCATGAGCAGTTCTTC. The chain recombines TRBV6-4 with TRBJ2-1; D gene uncertain. Deletions cut 2 bases from V and 8 bases from J, with 7 bases between. The CDR3 extends over 12 amino acids. From germline, CDR1 is MRHNA and CDR2 SNTAGT.

The chain couples TRBV6-5 to TRBJ1-2; no definite D call. This CDR3 spans 14 amino acids. V was pared by 6 bases and J by 2 bases, with 13 bases between. Germline lookup yields CDR1 MNHEY and CDR2 SVGAGI. CDR3 in amino acids: CASSPQVPNYGYTF. CDR3 DNA sequence: TGTGCCAGCAGCCCCCAGGTACCGAACTATGGCTACACCTTC.

J is TRBJ1-1 and V is TRBV5-1; D is undetermined. The CDR3 contains 13 residues. Germline V gene sequence: CDR1 SGHRS, CDR2 YFSETQ. Deletions cut 0 bases from V and 5 bases from J, with 8 bases between. Here the CDR3 DNA reads TGCGCCAGCAGCTTGGGCGGGGTGACTGAAGCTTTCTTT. Translating gives CASSLGGVTEAFF.

The rearrangement joins TRBV6-5 to TRBJ2-7; 8 bases fit TRBD1. The germline V gene has CDR1 MNHEY and CDR2 SVGAGI. The CDR3 is 14 residues long. Trimming at V came to 6 bases and at J to 2 bases, leaving 6 bases not matched to a gene. DNA for the CDR3: TGTGCCAGCAGACAGGGACAGGCACCCTACGAGCAGTACTTC. Translating it yields CASRQGQAPYEQYF.

The gene calls are TRBV28 and TRBJ1-6, with a tentative D call TRBD1 (5 bases). V was shortened by 5 bases and J by 4 bases, with 9 bases between the two germline ends. CDR1 and CDR2 from the germline V gene are MDHEN and SYDVKM. CDR3 length: 14 residues. CDR3 nucleotide sequence: TGTGCCAGCAGTGATACAGGATATAATTCACCCCTCCACTTT. Translation gives CASSDTGYNSPLHF.

The rearrangement joins TRBV18 to TRBJ1-3; tentative D call: TRBD1 (6 bases). The CDR3 has 16 residues. The ends were cut back, 1 base at V and 0 bases at J, with 10 bases in the middle. Germline CDR1 KGHSH, CDR2 LQKENI. In nucleotides, the CDR3 is TGTGCCAGCTCACCACAAGACAGGATCTCTGGAAACACCATATATTTT. Translation gives CASSPQDRISGNTIYF.

This clone was counted a single time. The chain links TRBV7-9 to TRBJ1-5; TRBD1 matches at 7 bases. This CDR3 region has 14 residues. Trimming took 7 bases from V and 6 from J; bases not matched to a gene: 9. The V gene's germline CDR1 is SEHNR and CDR2 FQNEAQ (reference sequence). CDR3 amino acids: CASTLGGGGQPQHF. The DNA of the CDR3 is TGTGCCAGCACCCTCGGAGGGGGCGGTCAGCCCCAGCATTTT.

This chain uses TRBV29-1 with TRBJ2-1; TRBD2 agrees at 14 bases. This CDR3 spans 17 amino acids. Trimming at V came to 6 bases and at J to 5 bases, leaving 12 bases not matched to a gene. Germline V gives CDR1 SQVTM, CDR2 ANQGSEA. CDR3 sequence: CSVGTSGSEVFNNEQFF. For the CDR3, the DNA is TGCAGCGTAGGGACTAGCGGGAGTGAGGTCTTTAACAATGAGCAGTTCTTC.